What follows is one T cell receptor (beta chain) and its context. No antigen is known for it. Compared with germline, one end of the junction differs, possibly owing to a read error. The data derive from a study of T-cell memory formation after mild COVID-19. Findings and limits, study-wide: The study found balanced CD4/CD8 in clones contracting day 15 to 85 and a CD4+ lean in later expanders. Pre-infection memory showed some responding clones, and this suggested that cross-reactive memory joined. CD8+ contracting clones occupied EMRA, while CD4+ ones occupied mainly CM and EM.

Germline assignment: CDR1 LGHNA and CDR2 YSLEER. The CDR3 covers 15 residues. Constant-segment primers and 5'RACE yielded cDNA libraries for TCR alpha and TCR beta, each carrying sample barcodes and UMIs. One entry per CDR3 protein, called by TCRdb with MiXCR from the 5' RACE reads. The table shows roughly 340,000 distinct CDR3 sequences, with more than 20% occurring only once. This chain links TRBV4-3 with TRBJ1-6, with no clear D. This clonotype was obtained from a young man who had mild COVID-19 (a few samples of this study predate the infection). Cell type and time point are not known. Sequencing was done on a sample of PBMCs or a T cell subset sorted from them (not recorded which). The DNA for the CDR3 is TGCGGCAGCAGCCAAGTTGGTTTAGGGAATTCACCCCTCCACTTT. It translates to CGSSQVGLGNSPLHF.